A single TCR beta chain is shown here with its context. The source of the sample is a study of blood T cell repertoires in COVID-19. Method: immunoSEQ multiplex PCR; TCRdb's copy keeps in-frame clones and lacks some. The repertoire holds around 81,000 clones, with approximately 84% as singletons. The CDR3 runs 15 residues. The V gene's germline CDR1 is SGHTA and CDR2 FQGNSA. Trimming removed 5 bases from V and 1 base from J; junction bases left unmatched: 6. The specimen was peripheral blood. The chain couples TRBV7-2 to TRBJ1-1; 8 bases align to TRBD1. The receptor was derived from a human donor in a cohort sampled during active COVID-19. DNA for the CDR3: TGTGCCAGCAGCACCCGGACAGGGACGAACACTGAAGCTTTCTTT. Translating it yields CASSTRTGTNTEAFF.